This T cell receptor (beta chain) originates from a study of blood T cells in healthy people across ages. Study details: Template-switching capture recovered about one barcoded beta molecule per two T cells. Study-level findings and limits: Older age coincided with a roughly linear decline in TCR beta diversity per million T cells. Unsorted PBMCs prevented conclusive naive versus antigen-experienced comparison.

Primed by a sample-barcoded 5' primer and a J-beta primer mix, a second PCR proceeded for about 6 to 12 cycles. Each CDR3 protein is one row after TCRdb ran MiXCR on the 5' RACE reads. Altogether hundreds of thousands of distinct CDR3 sequences are present, less than 35% being singletons, with the ten largest covering approximately 15%. The CDR3 runs to 14 residues. Germline V CDR1 and CDR2: SGHTA, FQGNSA. Trimming cost V 2 bases and J 7 bases, with 15 bases left between them. The donors, healthy Caucasians from Russia, were aged about 6 to 95. For this clonotype: Its antigen is still unknown. A single base separates this from a much larger clone, so it may be a read error.

The origin of this receptor is a woman aged 80 or over in good health. The gene calls are TRBV7-2 and TRBJ2-7, with unresolved D. Sample: blood. CDR3 protein: CASSLSPAVYEQYF. The CDR3 DNA sequence: TGTGCCAGCAGCTTATCCCCGGCGGTTTATGAGCAGTACTTC.